This T cell receptor (beta chain) emerged from a study of OX40 agonist ivuxolimab in advanced cancers. As for the study in general: Hepatocellular carcinoma, melanoma, renal cell or head and neck cancer affected the dose-escalation patients. Of the patients, three showed partial responses, one with hepatocellular carcinoma and two with cutaneous melanoma.

Measured with immunoSEQ multiplex PCR; TCRdb has only the in-frame clones, and not every one. The table shows over 75,000 clones, with about 90% occurring only once. This receptor was taken from an adult with an advanced solid tumor such as melanoma, head and neck, liver or kidney cancer. Here the sequenced sample was CD4+ or CD8+ T cells sorted from blood, taken in a trial of the OX40 agonist ivuxolimab.

In DNA form, the CDR3 reads TGTGCCTGGAGTGGGACTAGCGGGAGGGAAGAGACCCAGTACTTC. Residues: CAWSGTSGREETQYF. This chain links TRBV30 with TRBJ2-5; TRBD2 aligns across 15 bases. Trimming took 1 base from V and 3 from J; bases not matched to a gene: 0. CDR1 GTSNPN and CDR2 SVGIG come from the germline V gene (reference sequence). The CDR3 is 15 amino acids.